Given below is one TCR beta chain in context. The data are from a study of OX40 agonist ivuxolimab in advanced cancers. The assay was immunoSEQ multiplex PCR, and TCRdb's table has in-frame clones only and misses some. The sample has around 21,000 clones; 80% to 90% are singletons. Germline V lookup: CDR1 SGHRS, CDR2 YFSETQ. The CDR3 sequence is 14 residues long. V dropped 0 bases and J dropped 8; count of bases not matched to a gene: 4. Specimen: CD4+ or CD8+ T cells sorted from blood, collected in a trial of the OX40 agonist ivuxolimab. The chain combines TRBV5-1 with TRBJ2-1, with TRBD1 matching 8 bases. The receptor was isolated from an adult with an advanced solid tumor such as melanoma, head and neck, liver or kidney cancer. DNA of the CDR3: TGCGCCAGCAGCTTGGGTCAGGGGGCACATGAGCAGTTCTTC. Encoded protein: CASSLGQGAHEQFF.